This T cell receptor (beta chain) stems from a study of blood T cell repertoires in COVID-19. Whole-study context: Samples representing acute and convalescent COVID-19 were sourced from the United States, Italy and Spain. The cDNA or gDNA used as material had been derived from T cells, B-cell-depleted T cells, or PBMCs.

Authors' processing steps: By means of reference gene primer amplification, nucleated cell counts were estimated. The table came from immunoSEQ multiplex PCR; TCRdb's copy has only in-frame clones and leaves some out. That table furnishes V, J and clone size, whereas the DNA furnished D and trimming. The repertoire has just over 95,000 clones, about 80% of them found once; the top ten carry around 4%. Trimming left V 7 bases short and J 0 bases short, with 13 bases between. The germline CDR1 and CDR2 sequences are SGHAT and FQNNGV. The CDR3 has 14 amino acids. V is TRBV11-2 and J is TRBJ2-7; D possibly corresponds to TRBD1 (5 bases). Sequencing used peripheral blood. The clonotype comes from a man aged 55 to 70 with acute or convalescent COVID-19. The CDR3 nucleotides are TGTGCCAGCACTAATCCCGACAGCTCCTACGAGCAGTACTTC. Its translation: CASTNPDSSYEQYF.